These T cell receptor beta chains were read from a single sample in a study of siplizumab effects on memory and regulatory T cells. TCRdb keeps only in-frame clones here, not all; method: immunoSEQ multiplex PCR. The top ten hold about 0.32% of the sample, which has 99,000 or so clones, approximately 94% seen once. Sequencing was performed on CD4+ T cells sorted from blood. Receptor source: a human donor in good health. CDR3s include the opening cysteine and the closing phenylalanine or tryptophan. D genes are given only for firm matches. Clone size is stated in some rows and not others, as once, few, many or a class when expanded.

clone_size,j_call,v_call,d_call,cdr3_aa,cdr3_nt
-,TRBJ1-5,TRBV27,-,CASSSQGVQPQHF,TGTGCCAGCAGTTCACAGGGAGTTCAGCCCCAGCATTTT
once,TRBJ2-7,TRBV11-2,-,CASSRGGGSYEQYF,TGTGCCAGCAGCAGAGGAGGGGGATCCTACGAGCAGTACTTC
-,TRBJ2-1,TRBV20-1,-,CSARVRNEQFF,TGCAGTGCTAGAGTTCGCAATGAGCAGTTCTTC
-,TRBJ1-4,TRBV30,-,CAWSPAEGQGKLFF,TGTGCCTGGAGTCCCGCGGAGGGGCAAGGAAAACTGTTTTTT
-,TRBJ2-1,TRBV7-3,-,CAGAGPTVNNEQFF,TGTGCCGGCGCGGGGCCGACAGTGAACAATGAGCAGTTCTTC
-,TRBJ2-3,TRBV27,-,CASSLGLNTDTQYF,TGTGCCAGCAGTTTAGGGTTAAACACAGATACGCAGTATTTT
once,TRBJ2-7,TRBV2,TRBD2,CARGAAGGYEQYF,TGTGCCAGAGGGGCAGCGGGAGGATACGAGCAGTACTTC
-,TRBJ2-1,TRBV6-5,TRBD2,CASSISGSSYNEQFF,TGTGCCAGCAGCATCAGCGGGAGCTCCTACAATGAGCAGTTCTTC
-,TRBJ1-1,TRBV18,-,CASSPRTQNTEAFF,TGTGCCAGCTCACCACGTACCCAGAACACTGAAGCTTTCTTT
-,TRBJ1-2,TRBV6-1,TRBD1,CASSDRGGSYGYTF,TGTGCCAGCAGTGACAGGGGGGGTTCCTATGGCTACACCTTC
-,TRBJ1-5,TRBV7-2,-,CASSLEGAHQPQHF,TGTGCCAGCAGCTTAGAGGGAGCCCATCAGCCCCAGCATTTT
once,TRBJ2-3,TRBV6-1,-,CASRDTASTDTQYF,TGTGCCAGCAGGGACACTGCTAGCACAGATACGCAGTATTTT
-,TRBJ2-7,TRBV10-2,TRBD1,CASSEFPPGQGANEQYF,TGCGCCAGCAGTGAGTTCCCACCGGGACAGGGGGCGAACGAGCAGTACTTC
-,TRBJ1-2,TRBV7-9,-,CASSLEAGANYGYTF,TGTGCCAGCAGCTTAGAAGCAGGAGCTAACTATGGCTACACCTTC
-,TRBJ1-1,TRBV30,-,CAFQPDTEAFF,TGTGCCTTTCAACCAGACACTGAAGCTTTCTTT
-,TRBJ2-1,TRBV5-1,TRBD2,CASSLAGGRGRDEQFF,TGCGCCAGCAGCTTGGCTGGTGGGAGGGGACGCGATGAGCAGTTCTTC
-,TRBJ1-2,TRBV6-1,TRBD1,CASSEVGTGGYTF,TGTGCCAGCAGTGAAGTGGGGACAGGGGGCTACACCTTC
-,TRBJ2-7,TRBV6-5,-,CASSYSRDSSYEQYF,TGTGCCAGCAGTTACTCGCGGGATAGCTCCTACGAGCAGTACTTC
-,TRBJ2-2,TRBV9,-,CASSVEGGPSDTGELFF,TGTGCCAGCAGCGTAGAGGGGGGGCCTAGCGACACCGGGGAGCTGTTTTTT
-,TRBJ1-1,TRBV20-1,-,CSARDRTEAFF,TGCAGTGCTAGAGATCGCACTGAAGCTTTCTTT
-,TRBJ1-1,TRBV12-2,-,CASRPGQTEAFF,TGTGCAAGTCGCCCTGGACAGACTGAAGCTTTCTTT
-,TRBJ1-3,TRBV25-1,-,CASSEWNRVAGNTIYF,TGTGCCAGCAGTGAATGGAACAGAGTGGCTGGAAACACCATATATTTT
-,TRBJ2-7,TRBV6-5,-,CASSSSHGGISYEQYF,TGTGCCAGCAGTTCCTCTCACGGGGGAATTAGCTACGAGCAGTACTTC
-,TRBJ1-3,TRBV5-1,-,CASSLAGTGNTIYF,TGCGCCAGTTCTCTCGCAGGGACTGGAAACACCATATATTTT
once,TRBJ1-2,TRBV4-3,-,CASSQGVRDGYTF,TGCGCCAGCAGCCAAGGGGTTAGGGATGGCTACACCTTC
once,TRBJ1-1,TRBV30,-,CAWSPGGGTEAFF,TGTGCCTGGAGTCCCGGGGGGGGAACTGAAGCTTTCTTT
few,TRBJ1-1,TRBV30,-,CAWSTQGSTEAFF,TGTGCCTGGAGTACACAGGGCTCAACTGAAGCTTTCTTT
-,TRBJ1-6,TRBV4-2,-,CASSQEKGRADSPLHF,TGTGCCAGCAGCCAAGAAAAGGGCAGGGCGGATTCACCCCTCCACTTT
-,TRBJ2-5,TRBV5-1,TRBD2,CASSILLAGEKTQYF,TGCGCCAGCAGCATACTACTAGCGGGAGAAAAGACCCAGTACTTC
-,TRBJ1-3,TRBV29-1,-,CSVEAGGNTIYF,TGCAGCGTTGAAGCTGGGGGAAACACCATATATTTT
-,TRBJ1-5,TRBV6-1,-,CASSRRGRVNQPQHF,TGTGCCAGCAGTCGGCGGGGAAGGGTTAATCAGCCCCAGCATTTT
-,TRBJ2-3,TRBV29-1,TRBD1,CSVRDRGPLDTQYF,TGCAGCGTGCGGGACAGGGGGCCTCTAGATACGCAGTATTTT